This T cell receptor (beta chain) is from a study of blood T cell repertoires in COVID-19. CDR1 and CDR2 (germline): MNHEY, SMNVEV (reference sequence). Deletions cut 6 bases from V and 5 bases from J, with 17 bases between. This CDR3 region has 16 residues. Assay used: immunoSEQ multiplex PCR; TCRdb lists only in-frame clones, some missing. The sample records under 20,000 clones, 75% to 90% being singletons. Sequenced sample: peripheral blood. This receptor was taken from a man at least 80 years old with acute or convalescent COVID-19. The chain links TRBV27 to TRBJ1-6, with D possibly matching TRBD1 (6 bases). CDR3 bases: TGTGCCAGCAGCGGACAGACCCAATTTAATAATTCACCCCTCCACTTT. It translates to CASSGQTQFNNSPLHF.